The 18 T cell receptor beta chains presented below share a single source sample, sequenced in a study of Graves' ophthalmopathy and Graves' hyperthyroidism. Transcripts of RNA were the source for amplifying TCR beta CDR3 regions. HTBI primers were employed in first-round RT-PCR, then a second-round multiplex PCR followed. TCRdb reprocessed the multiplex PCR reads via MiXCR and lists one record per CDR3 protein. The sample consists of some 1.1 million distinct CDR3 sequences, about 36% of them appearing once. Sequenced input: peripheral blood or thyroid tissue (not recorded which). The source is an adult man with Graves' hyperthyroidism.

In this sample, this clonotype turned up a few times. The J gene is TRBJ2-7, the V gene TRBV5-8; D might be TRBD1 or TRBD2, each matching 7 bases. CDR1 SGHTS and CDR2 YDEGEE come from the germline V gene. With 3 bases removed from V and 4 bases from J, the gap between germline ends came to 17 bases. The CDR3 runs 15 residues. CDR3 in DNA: TGTGCCAGCAGCTCCCAGGGGGGGATTCTTTACGAGCAGTACTTC. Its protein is CASSSQGGILYEQYF.

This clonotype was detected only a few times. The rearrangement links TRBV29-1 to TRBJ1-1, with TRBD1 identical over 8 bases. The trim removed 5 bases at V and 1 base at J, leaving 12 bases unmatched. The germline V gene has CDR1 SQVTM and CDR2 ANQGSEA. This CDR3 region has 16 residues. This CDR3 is CSVKVFDRGGNTEAFF. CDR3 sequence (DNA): TGCAGCGTTAAGGTATTTGACAGGGGCGGGAACACTGAAGCTTTCTTT.

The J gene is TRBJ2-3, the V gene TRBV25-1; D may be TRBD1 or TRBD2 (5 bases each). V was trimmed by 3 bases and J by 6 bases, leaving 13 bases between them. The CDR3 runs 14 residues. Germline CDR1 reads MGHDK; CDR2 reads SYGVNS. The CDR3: CASSDRGLGDTQYF. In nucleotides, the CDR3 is TGTGCCAGCAGTGACCGGGGCCTCGGGGATACGCAGTATTTT.

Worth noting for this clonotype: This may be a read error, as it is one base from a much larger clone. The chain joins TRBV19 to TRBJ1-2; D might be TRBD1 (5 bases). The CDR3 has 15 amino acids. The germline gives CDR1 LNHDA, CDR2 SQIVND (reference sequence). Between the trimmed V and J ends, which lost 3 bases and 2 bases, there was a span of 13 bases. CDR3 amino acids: CASSILAGINYGYTF. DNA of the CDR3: TGTGCCAGTAGTATCCTCGCAGGGATCAACTATGGCTACACCTTC. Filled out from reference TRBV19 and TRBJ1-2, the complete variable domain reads DGGITQSPKYLFRKEGQNVTLSCEQNLNHDAMYWYRQDPGQGLRLIYYSQIVNDFQKGDIAEGYSVSREKKESFPLTVTSAQKNPTAFYLCASSILAGINYGYTFGSGTRLTVV.

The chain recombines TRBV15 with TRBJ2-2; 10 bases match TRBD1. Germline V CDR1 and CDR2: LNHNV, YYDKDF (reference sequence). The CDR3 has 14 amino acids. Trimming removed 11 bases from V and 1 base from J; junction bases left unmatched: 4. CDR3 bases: TGTGCCCCGGGACAGGGGTGGAACACCGGGGAGCTGTTTTTT. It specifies CAPGQGWNTGELFF.

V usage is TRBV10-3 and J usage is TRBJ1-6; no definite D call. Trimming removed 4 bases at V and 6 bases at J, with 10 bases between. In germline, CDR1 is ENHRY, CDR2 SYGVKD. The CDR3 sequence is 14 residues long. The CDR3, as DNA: TGTGCCATCAGTGCTGGGCAGCCTAATTCACCCCTCCACTTT. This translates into CAISAGQPNSPLHF.

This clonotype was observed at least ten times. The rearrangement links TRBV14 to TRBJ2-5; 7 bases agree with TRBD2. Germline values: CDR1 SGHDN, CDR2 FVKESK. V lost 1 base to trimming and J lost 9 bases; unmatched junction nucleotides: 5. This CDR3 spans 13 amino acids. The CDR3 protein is CASSQVVGGAQYF. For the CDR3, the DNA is TGTGCCAGCAGCCAAGTTGTTGGGGGGGCCCAGTACTTC.

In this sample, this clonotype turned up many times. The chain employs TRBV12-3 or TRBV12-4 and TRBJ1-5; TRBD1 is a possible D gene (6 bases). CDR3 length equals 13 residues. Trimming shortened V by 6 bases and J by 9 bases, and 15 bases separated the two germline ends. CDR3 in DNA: TGTGCCAGCAGCAGGACAGCCCGTGGGCCCCAGCATTTT. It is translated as CASSRTARGPQHF.

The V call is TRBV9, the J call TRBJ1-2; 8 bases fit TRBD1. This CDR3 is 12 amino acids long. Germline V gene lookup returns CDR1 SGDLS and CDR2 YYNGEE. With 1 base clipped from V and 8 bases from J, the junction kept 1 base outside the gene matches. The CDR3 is CASSVRDRGYTF. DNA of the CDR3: TGTGCCAGCAGCGTAAGGGACAGGGGCTACACCTTC.

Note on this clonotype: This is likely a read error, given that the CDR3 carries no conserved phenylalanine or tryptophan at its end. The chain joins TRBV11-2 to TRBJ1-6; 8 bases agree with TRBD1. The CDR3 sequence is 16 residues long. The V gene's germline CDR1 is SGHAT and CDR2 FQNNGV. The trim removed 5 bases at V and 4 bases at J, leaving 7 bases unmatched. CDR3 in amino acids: CASSVGTGDYNSPLHL. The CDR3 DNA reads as TGTGCCAGCAGCGTTGGGACAGGCGATTATAATTCACCCCTCCACCTT.

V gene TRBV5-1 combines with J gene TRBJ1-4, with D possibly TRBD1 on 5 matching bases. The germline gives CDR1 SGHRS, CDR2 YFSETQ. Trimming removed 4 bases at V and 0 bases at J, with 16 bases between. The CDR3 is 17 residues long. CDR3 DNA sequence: TGCGCCAGCAGCCCCCCCCCCCGGGGCGCAACTAATGAAAAACTGTTTTTT. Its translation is CASSPPPRGATNEKLFF.

This CDR3 is CASSGSLGGWDEQYF. The CDR3 DNA is TGTGCCAGCAGCGGATCCCTTGGGGGCTGGGACGAGCAGTACTTC. The rearrangement uses TRBV7-9 and TRBJ2-7; D may be TRBD1 (6 bases). The length of the CDR3 is 15 residues. V lost 5 bases and J 5 bases, leaving 19 bases between the germline ends. CDR1 and CDR2 (germline): SEHNR, FQNEAQ (reference sequence).

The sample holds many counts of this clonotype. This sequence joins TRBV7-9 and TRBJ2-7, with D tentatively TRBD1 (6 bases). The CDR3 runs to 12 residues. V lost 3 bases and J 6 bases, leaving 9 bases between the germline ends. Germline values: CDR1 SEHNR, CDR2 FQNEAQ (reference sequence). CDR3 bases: TGTGCCAGCAGCTTGGGGGCACCCGAGCAGTACTTC. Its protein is CASSLGAPEQYF. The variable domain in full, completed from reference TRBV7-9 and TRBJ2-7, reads DTGVSQNPRHKITKRGQNVTFRCDPISEHNRLYWYRQTLGQGPEFLTYFQNEAQLEKSRLLSDRFSAERPKGSFSTLEIQRTEQGDSAMYLCASSLGAPEQYFGPGTRLTVT.

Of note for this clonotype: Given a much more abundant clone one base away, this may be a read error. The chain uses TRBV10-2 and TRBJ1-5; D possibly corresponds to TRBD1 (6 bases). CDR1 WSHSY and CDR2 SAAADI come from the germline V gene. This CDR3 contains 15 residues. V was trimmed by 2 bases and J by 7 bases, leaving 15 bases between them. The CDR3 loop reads CASSEGGLGGQPQHF. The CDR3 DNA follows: TGCGCCAGCAGTGAGGGCGGATTAGGGGGGCAGCCCCAGCATTTT.

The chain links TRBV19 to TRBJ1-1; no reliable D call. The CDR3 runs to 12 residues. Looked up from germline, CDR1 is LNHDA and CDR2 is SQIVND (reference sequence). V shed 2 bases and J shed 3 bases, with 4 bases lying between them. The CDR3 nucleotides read TGTGCCAGTAGTATAAAGGACACTGAAGCTTTCTTT. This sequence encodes CASSIKDTEAFF.

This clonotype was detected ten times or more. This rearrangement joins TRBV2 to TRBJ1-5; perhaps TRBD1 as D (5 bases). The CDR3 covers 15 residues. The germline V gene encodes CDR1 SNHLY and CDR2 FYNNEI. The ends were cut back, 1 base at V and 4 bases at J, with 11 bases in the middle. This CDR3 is CASSEGGRKNQPQHF. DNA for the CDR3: TGTGCCAGCAGTGAAGGGGGACGGAAGAATCAGCCCCAGCATTTT.

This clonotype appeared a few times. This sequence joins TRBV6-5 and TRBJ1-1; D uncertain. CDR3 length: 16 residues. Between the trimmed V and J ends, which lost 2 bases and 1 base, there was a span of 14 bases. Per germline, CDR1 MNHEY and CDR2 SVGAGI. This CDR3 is CASSYGVGRWNTEAFF. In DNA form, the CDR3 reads TGTGCCAGCAGTTACGGCGTGGGCCGTTGGAACACTGAAGCTTTCTTT.

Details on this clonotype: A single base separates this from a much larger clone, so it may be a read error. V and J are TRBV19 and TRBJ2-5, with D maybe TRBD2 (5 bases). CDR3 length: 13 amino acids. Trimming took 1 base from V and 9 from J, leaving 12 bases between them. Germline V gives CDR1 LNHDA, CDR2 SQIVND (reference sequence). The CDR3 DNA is TGTGCCAGTAGTATAGTGGAGTTCGGGGCCCAGTACTTC. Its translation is CASSIVEFGAQYF.